Included here is one T cell receptor beta chain sequence, with context. This sample was included in a study of T cell changes during pregnancy in multiple sclerosis. Per germline, CDR1 SGHNT and CDR2 YENEEA. Trimming cost V 1 base and J 1 base, with 11 bases left between them. The CDR3 length is 17 residues. Assay used: immunoSEQ multiplex PCR; TCRdb lists only in-frame clones, some missing. The repertoire holds about 93,000 clones, with roughly 90% as singletons. Sequenced here: peripheral blood, sampled before pregnancy. This chain uses TRBV11-3 with TRBJ2-6; tentatively, D is TRBD1 (6 bases). The source of this sequence is a female donor with multiple sclerosis, enrolled in a pregnancy study. CDR3 protein: CASSLGATGSGANVLTF. CDR3 coding DNA: TGTGCCAGCAGCTTAGGGGCGACAGGTTCTGGGGCCAACGTCCTGACTTTC.